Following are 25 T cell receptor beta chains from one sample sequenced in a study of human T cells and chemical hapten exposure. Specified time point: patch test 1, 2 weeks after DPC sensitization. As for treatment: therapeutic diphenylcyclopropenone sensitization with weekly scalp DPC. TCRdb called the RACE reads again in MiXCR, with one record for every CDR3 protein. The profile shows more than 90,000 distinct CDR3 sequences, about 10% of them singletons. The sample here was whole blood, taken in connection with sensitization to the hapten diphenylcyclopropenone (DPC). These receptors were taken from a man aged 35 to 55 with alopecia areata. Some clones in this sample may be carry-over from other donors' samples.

This CDR3 reads CASSLGQSSYNSPLHF. CDR3 in DNA: TGTGCCAGCAGCTTAGGCCAGAGCTCCTATAATTCACCCCTCCACTTT. The chain has TRBV11-3 and TRBJ1-6; no firm D call. The CDR3 contains 16 residues. CDR1 and CDR2 from the germline V gene are SGHNT and YENEEA. With 1 base removed from V and 0 bases from J, the gap between germline ends came to 7 bases.

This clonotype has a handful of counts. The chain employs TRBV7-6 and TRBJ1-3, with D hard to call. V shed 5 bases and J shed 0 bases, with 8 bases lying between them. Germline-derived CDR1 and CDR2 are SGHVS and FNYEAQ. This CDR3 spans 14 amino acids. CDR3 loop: CASSPIASGNTIYF. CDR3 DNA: TGTGCCAGCAGCCCGATTGCCTCTGGAAACACCATATATTTT. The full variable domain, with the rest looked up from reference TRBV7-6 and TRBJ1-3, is GAGVSQSPRYKVTKRGQDVALRCDPISGHVSLYWYRQALGQGPEFLTYFNYEAQQDKSGLPNDRFSAERPEGSISTLTIQRTEQRDSAMYRCASSPIASGNTIYFGEGSWLTVV.

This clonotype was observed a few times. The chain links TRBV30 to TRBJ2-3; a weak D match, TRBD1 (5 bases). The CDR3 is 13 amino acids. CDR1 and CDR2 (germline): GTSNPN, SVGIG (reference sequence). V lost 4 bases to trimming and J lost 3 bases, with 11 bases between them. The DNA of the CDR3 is TGTGCCTGGACCCCCTGGACAACAGATACGCAGTATTTT. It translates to CAWTPWTTDTQYF.

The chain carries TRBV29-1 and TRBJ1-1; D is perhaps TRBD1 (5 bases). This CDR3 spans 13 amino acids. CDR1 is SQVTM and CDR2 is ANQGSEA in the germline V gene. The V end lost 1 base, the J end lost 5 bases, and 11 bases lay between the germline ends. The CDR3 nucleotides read TGCAGCGTTGAAGTGGAGGGGCGGACTGAAGCTTTCTTT. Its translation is CSVEVEGRTEAFF.

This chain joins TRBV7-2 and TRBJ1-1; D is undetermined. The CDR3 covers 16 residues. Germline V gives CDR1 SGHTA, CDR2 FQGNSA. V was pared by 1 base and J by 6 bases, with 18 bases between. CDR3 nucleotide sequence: TGTGCCAGCAGCTTAGACGCTTACCGTGAGGGTCCTGAAGCTTTCTTT. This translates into CASSLDAYREGPEAFF.

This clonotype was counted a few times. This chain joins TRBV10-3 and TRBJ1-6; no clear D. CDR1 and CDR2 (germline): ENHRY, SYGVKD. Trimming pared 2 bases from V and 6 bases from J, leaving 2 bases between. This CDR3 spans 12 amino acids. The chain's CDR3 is CAISEGNSPLHF. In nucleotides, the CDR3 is TGTGCCATCAGTGAGGGTAATTCACCCCTCCACTTT.

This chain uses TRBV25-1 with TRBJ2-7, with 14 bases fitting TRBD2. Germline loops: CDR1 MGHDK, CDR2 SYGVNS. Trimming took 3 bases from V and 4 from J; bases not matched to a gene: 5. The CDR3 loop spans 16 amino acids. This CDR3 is CASSEPTSGRGYEQYF. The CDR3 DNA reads TGTGCCAGCAGTGAGCCGACTAGCGGGAGGGGGTACGAGCAGTACTTC.

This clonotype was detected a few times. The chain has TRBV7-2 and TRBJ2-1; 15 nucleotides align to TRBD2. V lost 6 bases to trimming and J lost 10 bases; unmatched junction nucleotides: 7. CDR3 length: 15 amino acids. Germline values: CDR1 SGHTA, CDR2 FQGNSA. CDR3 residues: CASRGSGLAGGEQFF. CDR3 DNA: TGTGCCAGCAGAGGGTCGGGACTAGCGGGAGGCGAGCAGTTCTTC.

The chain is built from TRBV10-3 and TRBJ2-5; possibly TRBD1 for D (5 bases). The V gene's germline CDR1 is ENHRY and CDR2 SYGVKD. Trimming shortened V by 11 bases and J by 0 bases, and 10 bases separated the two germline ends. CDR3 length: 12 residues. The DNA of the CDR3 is TGTGCCTCTCAGGGCAACCAAGAGACCCAGTACTTC. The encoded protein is CASQGNQETQYF.

The CDR3 loop reads CASSQGTGRGAFF. In nucleotides, the CDR3 is TGCGCCAGCAGCCAAGGTACAGGGAGGGGAGCTTTCTTT. The chain uses TRBV4-3 and TRBJ1-1, with TRBD1 as a possible D gene (6 bases). CDR1 is LGHNA and CDR2 is YSLEER in the germline V gene. V lost 1 base to trimming and J lost 10 bases, with 13 bases between them. The CDR3 has 13 residues.

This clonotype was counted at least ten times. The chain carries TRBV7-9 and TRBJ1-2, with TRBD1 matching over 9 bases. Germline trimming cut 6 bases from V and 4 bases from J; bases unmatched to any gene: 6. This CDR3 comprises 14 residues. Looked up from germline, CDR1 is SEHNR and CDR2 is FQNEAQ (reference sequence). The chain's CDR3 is CASSRQGVFYGYTF. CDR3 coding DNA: TGTGCCAGCAGTCGACAGGGGGTATTCTATGGCTACACCTTC.

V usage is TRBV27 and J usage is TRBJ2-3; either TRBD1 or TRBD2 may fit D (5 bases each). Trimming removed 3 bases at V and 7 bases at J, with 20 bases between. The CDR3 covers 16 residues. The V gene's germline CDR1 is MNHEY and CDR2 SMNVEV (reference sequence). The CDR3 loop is CASSLSTRGPPHTQYF. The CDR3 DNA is TGTGCCAGCAGTTTGTCTACTAGGGGCCCACCACATACGCAGTATTTT.

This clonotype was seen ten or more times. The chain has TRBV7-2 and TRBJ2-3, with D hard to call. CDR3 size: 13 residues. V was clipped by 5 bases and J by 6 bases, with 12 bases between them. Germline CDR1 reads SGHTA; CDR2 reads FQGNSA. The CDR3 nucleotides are TGTGCCAGCAGCGTTCAGTGGATGGATACGCAGTATTTT. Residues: CASSVQWMDTQYF. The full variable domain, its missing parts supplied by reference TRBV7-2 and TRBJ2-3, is GAGVSQSPSNKVTEKGKDVELRCDPISGHTALYWYRQSLGQGLEFLIYFQGNSAPDKSGLPSDRFSAERTGGSVSTLTIQRTQQEDSAVYLCASSVQWMDTQYFGPGTRLTVL.

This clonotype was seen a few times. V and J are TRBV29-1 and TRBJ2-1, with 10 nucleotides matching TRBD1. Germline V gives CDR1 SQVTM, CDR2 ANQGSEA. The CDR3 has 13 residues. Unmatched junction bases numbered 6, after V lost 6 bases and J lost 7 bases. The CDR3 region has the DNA TGCAGCGTAAGGACAGGGGGAAGAAATGAGCAGTTCTTC. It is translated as CSVRTGGRNEQFF.

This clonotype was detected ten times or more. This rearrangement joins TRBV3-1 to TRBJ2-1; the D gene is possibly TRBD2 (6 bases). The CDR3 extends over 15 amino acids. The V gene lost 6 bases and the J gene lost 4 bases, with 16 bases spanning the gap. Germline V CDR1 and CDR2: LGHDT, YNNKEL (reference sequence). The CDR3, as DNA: TGTGCCAGCAGTCCGGGGGATCTCGGGTACAATGAGCAGTTCTTC. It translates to CASSPGDLGYNEQFF.

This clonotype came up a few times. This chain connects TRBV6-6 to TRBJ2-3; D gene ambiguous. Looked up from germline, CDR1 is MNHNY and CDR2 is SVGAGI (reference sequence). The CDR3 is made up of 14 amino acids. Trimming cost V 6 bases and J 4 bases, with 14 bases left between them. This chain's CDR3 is CASRQEMGSDTQYF. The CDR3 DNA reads TGTGCCAGCAGGCAGGAGATGGGGTCAGATACGCAGTATTTT.

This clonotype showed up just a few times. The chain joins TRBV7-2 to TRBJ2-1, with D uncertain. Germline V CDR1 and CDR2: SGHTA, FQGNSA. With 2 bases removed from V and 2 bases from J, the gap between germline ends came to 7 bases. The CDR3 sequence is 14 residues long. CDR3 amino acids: CASSLSLTYNEQFF. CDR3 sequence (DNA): TGTGCCAGCAGCTTATCACTAACCTACAATGAGCAGTTCTTC.

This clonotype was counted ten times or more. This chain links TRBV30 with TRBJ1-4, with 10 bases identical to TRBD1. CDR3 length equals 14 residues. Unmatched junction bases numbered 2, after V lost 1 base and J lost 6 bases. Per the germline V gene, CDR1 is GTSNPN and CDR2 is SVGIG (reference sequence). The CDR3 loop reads CAWSAGTGDEKLFF. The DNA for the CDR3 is TGTGCCTGGAGTGCCGGGACAGGGGATGAAAAACTGTTTTTT.

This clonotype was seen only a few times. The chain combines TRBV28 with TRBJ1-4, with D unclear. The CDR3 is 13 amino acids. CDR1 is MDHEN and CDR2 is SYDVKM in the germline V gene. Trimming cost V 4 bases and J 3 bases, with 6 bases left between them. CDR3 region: CASSWAANEKLFF. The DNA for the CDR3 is TGTGCCAGCAGTTGGGCGGCTAATGAAAAACTGTTTTTT.

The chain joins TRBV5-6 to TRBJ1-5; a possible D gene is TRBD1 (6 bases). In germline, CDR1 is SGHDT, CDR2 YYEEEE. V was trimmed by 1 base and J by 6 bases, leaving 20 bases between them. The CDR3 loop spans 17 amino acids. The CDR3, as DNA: TGTGCCAGCAGCTTGTACGGGGGGGACACCCGGGCTCAGCCCCAGCATTTT. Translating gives CASSLYGGDTRAQPQHF.

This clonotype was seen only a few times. CDR3 amino acids: CASSQGAGGPISEQYF. The CDR3 bases are TGTGCCAGCTCACAGGGAGCGGGAGGGCCGATCAGCGAGCAGTACTTC. This chain links TRBV18 with TRBJ2-7; 10 positions match TRBD2. CDR1 and CDR2 (germline): KGHSH, LQKENI. With V trimmed by 4 bases and J by 6 bases, 12 bases remained unmatched. The CDR3 extends over 16 amino acids. The full variable domain, completed using reference TRBV18 and TRBJ2-7, is NAGVMQNPRHLVRRRGQEARLRCSPMKGHSHVYWYRQLPEEGLKFMVYLQKENIIDESGMPKERFSAEFPKEGPSILRIQQVVRGDSAAYFCASSQGAGGPISEQYFGPGTRLTVT.

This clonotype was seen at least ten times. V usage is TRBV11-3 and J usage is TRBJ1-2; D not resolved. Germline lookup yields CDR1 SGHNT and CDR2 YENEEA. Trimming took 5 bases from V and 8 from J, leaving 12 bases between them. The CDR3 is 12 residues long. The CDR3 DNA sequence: TGTGCCAGCAGCCGAGACATTCAGGGCTACACCTTC. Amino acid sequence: CASSRDIQGYTF.

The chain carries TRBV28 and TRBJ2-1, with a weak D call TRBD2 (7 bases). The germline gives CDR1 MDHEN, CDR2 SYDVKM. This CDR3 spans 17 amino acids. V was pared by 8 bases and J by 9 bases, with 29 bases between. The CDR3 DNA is TGTGCCAGCCCCCCCAGCGGGACAATACTGAGCCGGGGTGAGCAGTTCTTC. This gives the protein CASPPSGTILSRGEQFF. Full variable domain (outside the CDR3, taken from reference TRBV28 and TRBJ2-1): DVKVTQSSRYLVKRTGEKVFLECVQDMDHENMFWYRQDPGLGLRLIYFSYDVKMKEKGDIPEGYSVSREKKERFSLILESASTNQTSMYLCASPPSGTILSRGEQFFGPGTRLTVL.

The CDR3 DNA reads as TGCGCCAGCAGCTTGGCAACCAAGTCCGCAGATACGCAGTATTTT. Translation gives CASSLATKSADTQYF. V and J are TRBV5-1 and TRBJ2-3; D remains ambiguous. The germline CDR1 and CDR2 sequences are SGHRS and YFSETQ. The length of the CDR3 is 15 residues. The V gene lost 0 bases and the J gene lost 4 bases, with 12 bases spanning the gap. The complete variable domain, with remaining parts taken from reference TRBV5-1 and TRBJ2-3, reads KAGVTQTPRYLIKTRGQQVTLSCSPISGHRSVSWYQQTPGQGLQFLFEYFSETQRNKGNFPGRFSGRQFSNSRSEMNVSTLELGDSALYLCASSLATKSADTQYFGPGTRLTVL.

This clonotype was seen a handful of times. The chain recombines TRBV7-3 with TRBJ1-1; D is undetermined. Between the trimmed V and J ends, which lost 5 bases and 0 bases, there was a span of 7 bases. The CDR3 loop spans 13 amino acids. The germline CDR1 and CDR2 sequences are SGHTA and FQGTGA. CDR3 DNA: TGTGCCAGCAGCCTTACCTTGAACACTGAAGCTTTCTTT. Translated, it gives CASSLTLNTEAFF.